The 32 T cell receptor beta chains reported below all come from one sample, sequenced in a study of blood T cell repertoires in COVID-19. Measured with immunoSEQ multiplex PCR; TCRdb has only the in-frame clones, and not every one. The sample shows 210,000 or so clones, 86% of them seen only once. Sequenced: peripheral blood. The receptors were sampled from a man aged 50-59 years with acute or convalescent COVID-19.

The chain couples TRBV2 to TRBJ1-5; 8 bases agree with TRBD1. Germline lookup yields CDR1 SNHLY and CDR2 FYNNEI. This CDR3 has 16 residues. After removal of 6 bases from V and 6 bases from J, the junction contained 13 bases not matched to a gene. The CDR3: CASRDGNRGVPQPQHF. The CDR3 DNA reads as TGTGCCAGCAGAGATGGGAACAGGGGGGTCCCTCAGCCCCAGCATTTT.

A word on this clone: The junction and the germline gene differ at one end; a read error may be behind it. J is TRBJ1-2 and V is TRBV29-1, with D perhaps TRBD1 (6 bases). In germline, CDR1 is SQVTM, CDR2 ANQGSEA. The CDR3 loop spans 11 amino acids. CDR3 nucleotides: TGCAGCGTTGATGAGTCGGGCAGGGGTGACTTC. It translates to CSVDESGRGDF.

This rearrangement joins TRBV5-1 to TRBJ2-1; no reliable D call. This CDR3 has 12 residues. Deletions cut 5 bases from V and 10 bases from J, with 13 bases between. CDR1 and CDR2 (germline): SGHRS, YFSETQ. The CDR3 DNA is TGCGCCAGCAGTCACCCCGAGGCGGAGCAGTTCTTC. It encodes CASSHPEAEQFF.

This clone was seen a few times. The DNA for the CDR3 is TGTGCCACCAGCAGAGATCCTCCAGGGACTGGAAACACCATATATTTT. Translation: CATSRDPPGTGNTIYF. This chain connects TRBV15 to TRBJ1-3, with a possible D match to TRBD1 (5 bases). Germline-derived CDR1 and CDR2 are LNHNV and YYDKDF (reference sequence). The CDR3 runs to 16 residues. V was trimmed by 0 bases and J by 2 bases, leaving 11 bases between them.

The chain uses TRBV19 and TRBJ1-1, with D possibly TRBD1 on 5 matching bases. Germline loops: CDR1 LNHDA, CDR2 SQIVND (reference sequence). The CDR3 contains 12 residues. Trimming pared 5 bases from V and 7 bases from J, leaving 11 bases between. CDR3 residues: CASSSRQHEAFF. CDR3 bases: TGTGCCAGTAGTTCCCGACAGCATGAAGCTTTCTTT.

The chain carries TRBV21-1 and TRBJ2-2; the table's D call of TRBD1 was not tested on the DNA. TRBV21-1 is a documented pseudogene. This CDR3 has 17 amino acids. DNA of the CDR3: TGTGCCAGCAGCAAAGCGCTCAAGGGGGCAGAGGCCGGGGAGCTGTTTTTT. Translation: CASSKALKGAEAGELFF.

V usage is TRBV19 and J usage is TRBJ1-2; no clear D. V was shortened by 0 bases and J by 1 base, with 12 bases between the two germline ends. The length of the CDR3 is 16 residues. Germline V gene data show CDR1 as LNHDA and CDR2 as SQIVND (reference sequence). CDR3 loop: CASSIDGRSFNYGYTF. The CDR3 region has the DNA TGTGCCAGTAGTATAGATGGGAGGTCCTTTAACTATGGCTACACCTTC. Filled out from reference TRBV19 and TRBJ1-2, the complete variable domain reads DGGITQSPKYLFRKEGQNVTLSCEQNLNHDAMYWYRQDPGQGLRLIYYSQIVNDFQKGDIAEGYSVSREKKESFPLTVTSAQKNPTAFYLCASSIDGRSFNYGYTFGSGTRLTVV.

The chain combines TRBV18 with TRBJ1-2; the D gene is possibly TRBD1 (6 bases). Trimming cost V 3 bases and J 2 bases, with 16 bases left between them. Germline V CDR1 and CDR2: KGHSH, LQKENI. This CDR3 has 16 residues. The CDR3 region has the DNA TGTGCCAGCTCACCGATCGACAGGCCAGGAAACTATGGCTACACCTTC. It codes for CASSPIDRPGNYGYTF.

The chain has TRBV4-1 and TRBJ1-6; TRBD1 aligns across 8 bases. Germline values: CDR1 MGHRA, CDR2 YSYEKL. The length of the CDR3 is 18 residues. V was pared by 1 base and J by 0 bases, with 5 bases of the junction left unmatched. CDR3 sequence: CASSQVTGGSSYNSPLHF. The DNA for the CDR3 is TGCGCCAGCAGCCAAGTAACAGGGGGTAGCTCCTATAATTCACCCCTCCACTTT.

V gene TRBV5-1 combines with J gene TRBJ1-1, with TRBD1 as a possible D gene (6 bases). Germline V gene data show CDR1 as SGHRS and CDR2 as YFSETQ. Between the trimmed V and J ends, which lost 0 bases and 2 bases, there was a span of 23 bases. The CDR3 length is 19 residues. DNA for the CDR3: TGCGCCAGCAGCTTGGCCCACGTCAGGTCCGGGACATATAACACTGAAGCTTTCTTT. Translation gives CASSLAHVRSGTYNTEAFF.

The chain combines TRBV27 with TRBJ1-1; TRBD1 might be the D (6 bases). The CDR3 extends over 13 amino acids. The germline gives CDR1 MNHEY, CDR2 SMNVEV (reference sequence). V was shortened by 3 bases and J by 5 bases, with 10 bases between the two germline ends. In DNA, the CDR3 is TGTGCCAGCAGTTTCCAGGGGAAGACTGAAGCTTTCTTT. This translates into CASSFQGKTEAFF.

The V and J genes are TRBV5-1 and TRBJ2-6; no definite D call. Germline V gene data show CDR1 as SGHRS and CDR2 as YFSETQ. The length of the CDR3 is 15 residues. V was pared by 0 bases and J by 4 bases, with 8 bases between. As DNA, the CDR3 is TGCGCCAGCAGCTTGGGTGGGCCCGGGGCCAACGTCCTGACTTTC. Protein sequence: CASSLGGPGANVLTF.

The genes are TRBV6-5 and TRBJ1-2, with TRBD1 identical over 9 bases. CDR3 length: 15 residues. In germline, CDR1 is MNHEY, CDR2 SVGAGI. The V segment lost 6 bases and the J segment 3 bases; nucleotides outside the gene matches: 8. In DNA form, the CDR3 reads TGTGCCAGCAGACCGGGACAGGGATCGGACTATGGCTACACCTTC. It encodes CASRPGQGSDYGYTF.

The CDR3 reads CASSSRQGYEQYF. The CDR3 DNA reads as TGTGCCAGCAGTTCCAGACAGGGGTACGAGCAGTACTTC. The chain links TRBV27 to TRBJ2-7; the match to TRBD1 covers 8 bases. Germline V CDR1 and CDR2: MNHEY, SMNVEV (reference sequence). With 4 bases clipped from V and 4 bases from J, the junction kept 3 bases outside the gene matches. The CDR3 runs 13 residues.

As concerns this clone: Within the sample, other DNA sequences also encode this same CDR3. The V and J genes are TRBV5-1 and TRBJ1-2; possibly TRBD1 for D (6 bases). The CDR3 extends over 14 amino acids. The V end lost 2 bases, the J end lost 2 bases, and 10 bases lay between the germline ends. Germline V gives CDR1 SGHRS, CDR2 YFSETQ. CDR3 protein: CASSFTGTNYGYTF. The CDR3 nucleotides read TGCGCCAGCAGCTTTACCGGGACAAACTATGGCTACACCTTC.

This chain connects TRBV4-1 to TRBJ1-6; the match to TRBD1 covers 9 bases. The CDR3 loop spans 17 amino acids. Germline V gives CDR1 MGHRA, CDR2 YSYEKL. With 1 base clipped from V and 3 bases from J, the junction kept 4 bases outside the gene matches. The CDR3 DNA reads TGCGCCAGCAGCCAAGGGGGACAGGGCCTCTATAATTCACCCCTCCACTTT. The encoded protein is CASSQGGQGLYNSPLHF.

The chain links TRBV5-4 to TRBJ1-6; TRBD1 is a possible D gene (5 bases). This CDR3 spans 15 amino acids. From germline, CDR1 is SGHNT and CDR2 YYREEE (reference sequence). The ends were cut back, 3 bases at V and 3 bases at J, with 10 bases in the middle. The CDR3: CASSSPGGYNSPLHF. CDR3 bases: TGTGCCAGCAGCTCGCCGGGGGGCTATAATTCACCCCTCCACTTT.

In regard to this clone: Other DNA sequences in the sample encode the same CDR3. This chain joins TRBV19 and TRBJ2-5, with D perhaps matching TRBD2 (5 bases). The CDR3 runs 14 residues. Germline values: CDR1 LNHDA, CDR2 SQIVND (reference sequence). The V gene lost 3 bases and the J gene lost 2 bases, with 10 bases spanning the gap. The CDR3 reads CASSIRGQQETQYF. CDR3 DNA: TGTGCCAGTAGTATTCGAGGGCAGCAAGAGACCCAGTACTTC.

The chain has TRBV6-2 or TRBV6-3 and TRBJ2-7; the D is unclear. Germline V gives CDR1 MNHEY, CDR2 SVGEGT. The CDR3 has 16 residues. V dropped 0 bases and J dropped 0 bases, with 12 bases sitting between them. The CDR3 here is CASSYSMSRVSYEQYF. CDR3 sequence (DNA): TGTGCCAGCAGTTACTCGATGTCCCGAGTCTCCTACGAGCAGTACTTC.

The J gene is TRBJ1-3, the V gene TRBV7-9; unclear D gene. Germline V gene data show CDR1 as SEHNR and CDR2 as FQNEAQ (reference sequence). CDR3 size: 17 residues. Trimming took 1 base from V and 0 from J, leaving 13 bases between them. CDR3 in amino acids: CASSLGASSNSGNTIYF. The CDR3, as DNA: TGTGCCAGCAGCTTAGGGGCCAGTAGTAACTCTGGAAACACCATATATTTT.

This rearrangement joins TRBV6-6 to TRBJ2-7; D may be TRBD1 (5 bases). V lost 4 bases and J 2 bases, leaving 12 bases between the germline ends. This CDR3 is built from 14 residues. Per the germline V gene, CDR1 is MNHNY and CDR2 is SVGAGI (reference sequence). CDR3 nucleotide sequence: TGTGCCAGCAGTTCCAGGGAACCCCCCTACGAGCAGTACTTC. Protein sequence: CASSSREPPYEQYF.

The CDR3 here is CASSRGGEQYF. CDR3 DNA sequence: TGTGCCAGCAGTAGGGGTGGCGAGCAGTACTTC. This chain connects TRBV11-2 to TRBJ2-7; D might be TRBD1 (5 bases). CDR3 length equals 11 residues. V was cut by 6 bases and J by 6 bases, with 9 bases left in between. Germline V gene lookup returns CDR1 SGHAT and CDR2 FQNNGV.

The V and J genes are TRBV25-1 and TRBJ2-5, with 8 bases matching TRBD1. The CDR3 totals 15 residues. The V and J ends lost 3 bases and 1 base, in that order; junction bases with no gene match: 4. CDR1 MGHDK and CDR2 SYGVNS come from the germline V gene. Here the CDR3 reads CASSDSGQGQETQYF. CDR3 bases: TGTGCCAGCAGTGACTCCGGACAGGGCCAAGAGACCCAGTACTTC.

The chain recombines TRBV3-1 (or the pseudogene TRBV3-2) with TRBJ1-3; the D gene is possibly TRBD1 (6 bases). Germline V gene lookup returns CDR1 LGHDT and CDR2 YNNKEL (reference sequence). The V end was cut by 1 base, the J end by 0 bases, with 16 bases between. This CDR3 has 18 residues. CDR3 nucleotide sequence: TGTGCCAGCAGCCAAGGCAGGGGTTTTGGGGGCTCTGGAAACACCATATATTTT. It is translated as CASSQGRGFGGSGNTIYF.

This clone was seen just once. This chain links TRBV19 with TRBJ2-5; 11 bases agree with TRBD1. Germline trimming cut 1 base from V and 1 base from J; bases unmatched to any gene: 5. The CDR3 spans 17 residues. The germline V gene has CDR1 LNHDA and CDR2 SQIVND (reference sequence). Here the CDR3 DNA reads TGTGCCAGTAGTATAGGGGGAGGGACAGGGGGCCAAGAGACCCAGTACTTC. Its translation: CASSIGGGTGGQETQYF.

This chain links TRBV10-2 with TRBJ1-1, with D possibly TRBD1 on 5 matching bases. This CDR3 has 12 amino acids. Germline V lookup: CDR1 WSHSY, CDR2 SAAADI. The ends were cut back, 7 bases at V and 5 bases at J, with 11 bases in the middle. This CDR3 is CASTEGRTEAFF. CDR3 nucleotide sequence: TGCGCCAGCACGGAGGGGCGGACTGAAGCTTTCTTT.

This sequence joins TRBV30 and TRBJ1-3, with D uncertain. The germline gives CDR1 GTSNPN, CDR2 SVGIG (reference sequence). The CDR3 sequence is 16 residues long. Trimming took off 0 bases at V and 5 bases at J, with 17 bases between the two ends. CDR3 sequence: CAWSVLYQNYRNTIYF. CDR3 nucleotide sequence: TGTGCCTGGAGTGTACTGTACCAAAACTATCGAAACACCATATATTTT.

The rearrangement links TRBV18 to TRBJ2-2; 8 nucleotides align to TRBD1. CDR3 length: 15 residues. V lost 5 bases to trimming and J lost 4 bases; unmatched junction nucleotides: 6. Germline V lookup: CDR1 KGHSH, CDR2 LQKENI. CDR3 loop: CASSSDRGATGELFF. As DNA, the CDR3 is TGTGCCAGCTCATCCGACAGGGGCGCCACCGGGGAGCTGTTTTTT.

The J gene is TRBJ1-4, the V gene TRBV5-1, with D unclear. CDR1 is SGHRS and CDR2 is YFSETQ in the germline V gene. The length of the CDR3 is 13 residues. Trimming left V 2 bases short and J 5 bases short, with 7 bases between. CDR3 nucleotide sequence: TGCGCCAGCAGCTTCGGGAAGAATGAAAAACTGTTTTTT. Translated, it gives CASSFGKNEKLFF.

This clone was seen only a few times. V usage is TRBV6-6 and J usage is TRBJ1-2, with 7 bases matching TRBD1. This CDR3 comprises 16 residues. After removal of 2 bases from V and 4 bases from J, the junction contained 10 bases not matched to a gene. Germline CDR1 reads MNHNY; CDR2 reads SVGAGI (reference sequence). The CDR3 loop is CASSYATGNPGYGYTF. CDR3 coding DNA: TGTGCCAGCAGTTACGCGACAGGGAACCCCGGCTATGGCTACACCTTC.

The chain couples TRBV18 to TRBJ2-5, with a possible D match to TRBD2 (5 bases). Between the trimmed V and J ends, which lost 1 base and 2 bases, there was a span of 11 bases. The length of the CDR3 is 15 residues. Germline V gene data show CDR1 as KGHSH and CDR2 as LQKENI. This chain's CDR3 is CASSPRTSGQETQYF. The CDR3 region has the DNA TGTGCCAGCTCACCACGCACAAGCGGACAAGAGACCCAGTACTTC.

The V and J genes are TRBV6-4 and TRBJ1-1; D may be TRBD1 (6 bases). Deletions cut 7 bases from V and 6 bases from J, with 18 bases between. Germline V gene lookup returns CDR1 MRHNA and CDR2 SNTAGT. This CDR3 region has 14 residues. CDR3 nucleotides: TGTGCCAGCAAAAGGGACACCAAGAAAGCTGAAGCTTTCTTT. Translating gives CASKRDTKKAEAFF.